A single sample gave rise to the 10 T cell receptor beta chains below, sequenced in a study of T cell responses to AZD1222 COVID-19 vaccine. TCRdb's copy holds only in-frame clones and misses some; the assay was immunoSEQ multiplex PCR. Here the sample spans around 190,000 clones, around 92% being singletons. This specimen was peripheral blood, taken on day 0 of AZD1222 vaccination. These receptors all come from an adult in good health.

The V call is TRBV30, the J call TRBJ1-1, with 11 nucleotides matching TRBD1. The CDR3 runs 13 residues. Germline V gene data show CDR1 as GTSNPN and CDR2 as SVGIG (reference sequence). V lost 5 bases and J lost 2; bases outside the gene matches: 1. The CDR3 sequence is CAWGQGANTEAFF. CDR3 DNA sequence: TGTGCCTGGGGACAGGGGGCCAACACTGAAGCTTTCTTT.

This rearrangement joins TRBV6-5 to TRBJ2-3; TRBD2 agrees at 7 bases. V was clipped by 2 bases and J by 2 bases; unmatched bases: 7. Germline assignment: CDR1 MNHEY and CDR2 SVGAGI. The CDR3 consists of 16 residues. CDR3 in DNA: TGTGCCAGCAGTTACCAAGCGGGGTACCTCACAGATACGCAGTATTTT. Translation: CASSYQAGYLTDTQYF.

The chain uses TRBV5-1 and TRBJ2-2, with 7 bases identical to TRBD2. In germline, CDR1 is SGHRS, CDR2 YFSETQ. This CDR3 is 15 amino acids long. V gave up 4 bases and J gave up 12 bases; unmatched junction bases: 15. CDR3 nucleotides: TGCGCCAGCAGCCCGGGAACCGCGGGGCGGGAGCAGCTGTTTTTT. This codes for CASSPGTAGREQLFF.

The rearrangement joins TRBV6-5 to TRBJ1-1; 8 positions agree with TRBD1. Unmatched junction bases numbered 13, after V lost 8 bases and J lost 5 bases. CDR3 length equals 15 residues. Germline assignment: CDR1 MNHEY and CDR2 SVGAGI. CDR3 protein: CASADRALLKTEAFF. Written as DNA, the CDR3 is TGTGCCAGCGCGGACAGGGCTCTATTAAAAACTGAAGCTTTCTTT.

V gene TRBV14 combines with J gene TRBJ2-2, with TRBD2 identical over 12 bases. V shed 8 bases and J 2 bases; nucleotides not matched to a gene: 9. CDR1 is SGHDN, CDR2 FVKESK, per germline. The CDR3 is 17 amino acids. The CDR3 loop reads CASSRLAGDRNTGELFF. The CDR3 DNA reads as TGTGCCAGCTCTCGACTAGCGGGGGACCGAAACACCGGGGAGCTGTTTTTT. Filled out from reference TRBV14 and TRBJ2-2, the complete variable domain reads EAGVTQFPSHSVIEKGQTVTLRCDPISGHDNLYWYRRVMGKEIKFLLHFVKESKQDESGMPNNRFLAERTGGTYSTLKVQPAELEDSGVYFCASSRLAGDRNTGELFFGEGSRLTVL.

V and J are TRBV2 and TRBJ2-5; D might be TRBD2 (6 bases). Trimming cost V 6 bases and J 4 bases, with 9 bases left between them. This CDR3 has 12 amino acids. CDR1 and CDR2 (germline): SNHLY, FYNNEI. The CDR3 DNA reads as TGTGCCAGCAGGGGAGGCGGAGAGACCCAGTACTTC. Translation: CASRGGGETQYF.

This rearrangement joins TRBV7-8 to TRBJ2-7, with D perhaps matching TRBD1 (5 bases). Germline V gene sequence: CDR1 SGHVS, CDR2 FQNEAQ. The V end was cut by 4 bases, the J end by 5 bases, with 15 bases between. This CDR3 comprises 14 residues. For the CDR3, the DNA is TGTGCCAGCAGCTCCCCGCAACCAGGGAACGAGCAGTACTTC. It is translated as CASSSPQPGNEQYF.

The gene calls are TRBV6-5 and TRBJ1-2; 9 nucleotides agree with TRBD1. With 7 bases clipped from V and 8 bases from J, the junction kept 8 bases outside the gene matches. The CDR3 has 13 residues. Germline V gene sequence: CDR1 MNHEY, CDR2 SVGAGI. The DNA of the CDR3 is TGTGCCAGCAAACAACAGGGGGCGCGAGGCTACACCTTC. It codes for CASKQQGARGYTF.

V is TRBV6-2 or TRBV6-3 and J is TRBJ1-2; perhaps TRBD1 as D (6 bases). CDR1 and CDR2 (germline): MNHEY, SVGEGT. Between the trimmed V and J ends, which lost 5 bases and 4 bases, there was a span of 14 bases. CDR3 length equals 14 residues. This CDR3 reads CASSPGQRLYGYTF. The CDR3 nucleotides read TGTGCCAGCAGTCCAGGACAGAGACTCTATGGCTACACCTTC.

Points on this clone: The identical CDR3 is also encoded by other nucleotide sequences in the sample. The rearrangement joins TRBV2 to TRBJ2-5; D is uncertain. Germline V gene data show CDR1 as SNHLY and CDR2 as FYNNEI. Trimming removed 2 bases from V and 5 bases from J, with 3 bases in between. The CDR3 runs to 11 residues. The CDR3 DNA reads as TGTGCCAGCAGTGAACGCGAGACCCAGTACTTC. Its translation: CASSERETQYF.